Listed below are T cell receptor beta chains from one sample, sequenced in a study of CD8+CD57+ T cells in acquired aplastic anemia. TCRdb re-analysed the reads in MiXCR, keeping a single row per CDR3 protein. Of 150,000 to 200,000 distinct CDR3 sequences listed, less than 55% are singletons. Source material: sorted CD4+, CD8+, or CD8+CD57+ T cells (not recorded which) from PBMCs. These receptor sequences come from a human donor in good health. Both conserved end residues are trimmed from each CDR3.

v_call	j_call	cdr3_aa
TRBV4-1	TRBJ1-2	ASSQEVAPTGLFNYGYT
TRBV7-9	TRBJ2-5	ASSLEESMETQY
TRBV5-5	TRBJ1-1	ASSLAHQQRHTEAF
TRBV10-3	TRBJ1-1	AISEGGNTEAF
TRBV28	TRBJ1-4	ASSAAPYELF
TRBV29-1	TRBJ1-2	SVVSLRGYT
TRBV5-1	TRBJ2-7	ASAKTSGTYEQY
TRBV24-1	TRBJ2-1	ATRQGPGEQF
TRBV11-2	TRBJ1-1	ASSQTGTGMNTEAF
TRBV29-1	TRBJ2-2	SVVPTGELF
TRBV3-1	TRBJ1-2	ASSQRRRDRGYGYT
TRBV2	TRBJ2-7	ASRGTGDYEQY
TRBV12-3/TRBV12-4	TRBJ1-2	ASSSGQGKGYT
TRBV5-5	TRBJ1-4	ASSFSPAATNEKLF
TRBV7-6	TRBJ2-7	ASSLSQDEQY
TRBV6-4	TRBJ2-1	ASSDGGSTSNEQF
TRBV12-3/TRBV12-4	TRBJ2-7	ASRITGREQY
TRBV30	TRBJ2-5	AWSVVPQETQY
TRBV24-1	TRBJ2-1	ATSDLHRGYNEQF
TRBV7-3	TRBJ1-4	ASSLTGLSNEKLF
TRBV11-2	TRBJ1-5	ASSPPRQSSNQPQH
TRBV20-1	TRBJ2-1	SARLAGKRNNEQF
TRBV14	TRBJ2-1	ASSRKSYNEQF
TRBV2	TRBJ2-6	ASSDDGGANVLT
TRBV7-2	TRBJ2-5	ASSSTYRETQY
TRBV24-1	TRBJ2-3	ATRVRDSHLTDTQY
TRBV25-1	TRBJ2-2	ASSLGGPNTGELF
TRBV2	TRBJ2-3	ASAKDQGYTDTQY
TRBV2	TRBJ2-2	ARRDRGVTGELF
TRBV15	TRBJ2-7	ATSRANREGAYEQY
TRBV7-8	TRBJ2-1	ASSLVVSSYNEQF
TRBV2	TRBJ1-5	ASSRGLNQPQH
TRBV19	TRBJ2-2	ASTMVAGSGTGELF
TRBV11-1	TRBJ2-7	ASTLRDEQY
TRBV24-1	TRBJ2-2	ATSEAGTTNTGELF
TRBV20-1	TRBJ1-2	SAVGDYGYT
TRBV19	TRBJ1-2	ASSHTGEGYT
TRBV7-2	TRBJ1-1	ASSLGLGQRTEAF
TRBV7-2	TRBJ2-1	ASSLKRGEQF
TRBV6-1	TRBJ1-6	ASASRGYSPLH
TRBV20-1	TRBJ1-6	SRRGRDSPLH
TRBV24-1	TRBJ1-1	ATSDVRGGNTEAF
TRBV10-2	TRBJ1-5	ASSERMARQPQH
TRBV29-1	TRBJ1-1	SVASNTEAF